This TCR beta chain was identified in a study of T cells in Graves' hyperthyroidism and ophthalmopathy. Study outcomes and limitations: Blood also showed most of the thyroid clonotypes that were expanded above 0.001.

Details on this clonotype: Its antigen is still unknown.

Amplification of TCR beta CDR3 regions used RNA as the template. The HTBI primer set served for first-round RT-PCR of the TCR CDR3. MiXCR, applied by TCRdb to the multiplex PCR reads, yields one record per CDR3 protein. The sample yields hundreds of thousands of distinct CDR3 sequences, 18% seen once. This TCR was recovered from a woman aged 45-59 years with Graves' hyperthyroidism that later progressed to Graves' ophthalmopathy. The material sequenced was blood.

DNA for the CDR3: TGTGCCAGCAGCCAAGAGCGGATTCAGCCCCAGCATTTT. The encoded protein is CASSQERIQPQHF. The chain joins TRBV4-2 to TRBJ1-5; no reliable D call. CDR3 length equals 13 residues. V shed 0 bases and J shed 6 bases, with 6 bases lying between them. CDR1 is LGHNA and CDR2 is YNFKEQ in the germline V gene.